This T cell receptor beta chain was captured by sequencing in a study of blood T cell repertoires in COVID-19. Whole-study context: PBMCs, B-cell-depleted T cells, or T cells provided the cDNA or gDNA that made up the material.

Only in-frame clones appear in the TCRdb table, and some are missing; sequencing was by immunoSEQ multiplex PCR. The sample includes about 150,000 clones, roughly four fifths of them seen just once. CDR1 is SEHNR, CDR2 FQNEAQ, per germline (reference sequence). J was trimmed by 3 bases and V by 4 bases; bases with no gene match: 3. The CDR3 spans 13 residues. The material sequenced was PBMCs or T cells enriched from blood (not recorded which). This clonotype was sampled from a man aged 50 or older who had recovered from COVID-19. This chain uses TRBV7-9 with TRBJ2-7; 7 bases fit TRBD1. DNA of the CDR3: TGTGCCAGCAGCTCGAACAGGGGCTACGAGCAGTACTTC. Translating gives CASSSNRGYEQYF. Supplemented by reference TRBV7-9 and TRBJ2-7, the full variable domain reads DTGVSQNPRHKITKRGQNVTFRCDPISEHNRLYWYRQTLGQGPEFLTYFQNEAQLEKSRLLSDRFSAERPKGSFSTLEIQRTEQGDSAMYLCASSSNRGYEQYFGPGTRLTVT.